This T cell receptor (beta chain) was profiled in a study of Ad26.COV2.S vaccination and SARS-CoV-2 variants. CDR1 and CDR2 from the germline V gene are SNHLY and FYNNEI. The CDR3 spans 19 residues. Germline trimming cut 4 bases from V and 5 bases from J; bases unmatched to any gene: 18. Measured with immunoSEQ multiplex PCR; TCRdb has only the in-frame clones, and not every one. The table has fewer than 50,000 clones, approximately 80% seen once. This sequence joins TRBV2 and TRBJ2-1; 9 bases match TRBD2. Sequenced material: peripheral blood, taken after recovery from COVID-19. The origin of this receptor is a human donor who had recovered from COVID-19. This chain's CDR3 is CASSAQATRGLAGHNEQFF. In nucleotides, the CDR3 is TGTGCCAGCAGTGCGCAGGCAACCAGGGGACTAGCAGGGCACAATGAGCAGTTCTTC.